These 12 T cell receptor beta chains share one sample of origin, sequenced in a study of OX40 agonist ivuxolimab in advanced cancers. Repertoires were generated with immunoSEQ multiplex PCR, while TCRdb's copy carries only in-frame clones and drops some. The data hold 70,000 to 85,000 clones, with 70% to 85% observed a single time. Specimen: CD4+ or CD8+ T cells sorted from blood, collected in a trial of the OX40 agonist ivuxolimab. Receptors were obtained from an adult with an advanced solid tumor such as melanoma, head and neck, liver or kidney cancer.

The chain joins TRBV6-1 to TRBJ1-1, with D possibly TRBD1 on 5 matching bases. Trimming took 5 bases from V and 2 from J, leaving 9 bases between them. The V gene's germline CDR1 is MNHNS and CDR2 SASEGT. CDR3 length: 13 amino acids. The CDR3 DNA reads TGTGCCAGCAGTAGGGACGGCAACACTGAAGCTTTCTTT. Translated, it gives CASSRDGNTEAFF.

The chain couples TRBV9 to TRBJ1-2; no clear D gene. The V gene's germline CDR1 is SGDLS and CDR2 YYNGEE. This CDR3 is 12 amino acids long. The V end lost 4 bases, the J end lost 8 bases, and 12 bases lay between the germline ends. CDR3: CASSLGPGGYTF. CDR3 sequence (DNA): TGTGCCAGCAGCCTTGGCCCTGGCGGCTACACCTTC.

J is TRBJ2-1 and V is TRBV27; 12 positions agree with TRBD2. The CDR3 totals 17 residues. Germline lookup yields CDR1 MNHEY and CDR2 SMNVEV (reference sequence). Trimming removed 6 bases from V and 4 bases from J; junction bases left unmatched: 10. The CDR3 region has the DNA TGTGCCAGCAGCCCAGGCACGACTAGCGGGGGTTACAATGAGCAGTTCTTC. It translates to CASSPGTTSGGYNEQFF.

The rearrangement joins TRBV6-5 to TRBJ1-2; D is unclear. V was pared by 0 bases and J by 7 bases, with 15 bases between. The CDR3 runs to 15 residues. Germline values: CDR1 MNHEY, CDR2 SVGAGI. CDR3 protein: CASSYSRPVSGGYTF. In DNA form, the CDR3 reads TGTGCCAGCAGTTACTCCCGACCGGTCTCGGGTGGCTACACCTTC.

This clone showed up just a few times. The gene calls are TRBV5-1 and TRBJ2-3; D not resolved. This CDR3 is 15 amino acids long. With 0 bases removed from V and 2 bases from J, the gap between germline ends came to 10 bases. CDR1 and CDR2 from the germline V gene are SGHRS and YFSETQ. The DNA for the CDR3 is TGCGCCAGCAGCTTGGGGTCTGGCTCCACAGATACGCAGTATTTT. Amino acid sequence: CASSLGSGSTDTQYF.

The chain is built from TRBV9 and TRBJ2-7; D remains ambiguous. This CDR3 is built from 14 residues. With 1 base removed from V and 0 bases from J, the gap between germline ends came to 8 bases. Germline CDR1 is SGDLS and CDR2 is YYNGEE. CDR3 coding DNA: TGTGCCAGCAGCGTAACGGCAGCCTCCTACGAGCAGTACTTC. It codes for CASSVTAASYEQYF. Combining the CDR3 with reference TRBV9 and TRBJ2-7 gives the whole variable domain DSGVTQTPKHLITATGQRVTLRCSPRSGDLSVYWYQQSLDQGLQFLIQYYNGEERAKGNILERFSAQQFPDLHSELNLSSLELGDSALYFCASSVTAASYEQYFGPGTRLTVT.

The chain uses TRBV7-2 and TRBJ2-1, with 7 nucleotides matching TRBD2. The germline gives CDR1 SGHTA, CDR2 FQGNSA. This CDR3 has 17 amino acids. The J segment lost 3 bases and the V segment lost 5 bases, leaving 13 bases of the junction unmatched. CDR3 loop: CASSPVLGGDRYNEQFF. CDR3 sequence (DNA): TGTGCCAGCAGCCCCGTATTGGGGGGGGACCGCTACAATGAGCAGTTCTTC.

The CDR3 DNA is TGTGCCAGCAGCATGCTCGGTAATAGCACAGATACGCAGTATTTT. Its protein is CASSMLGNSTDTQYF. The rearrangement links TRBV5-6 to TRBJ2-3; no definite D call. This CDR3 is built from 15 residues. Trimming shortened V by 4 bases and J by 0 bases, and 12 bases separated the two germline ends. The germline CDR1 and CDR2 sequences are SGHDT and YYEEEE.

V and J are TRBV7-9 and TRBJ1-1, with TRBD1 matching 9 bases. CDR1 and CDR2 (germline): SEHNR, FQNEAQ (reference sequence). This CDR3 is built from 14 residues. The trim removed 5 bases at V and 1 base at J, leaving 2 bases unmatched. The CDR3 DNA reads TGTGCCAGCAGCGTACAGGGGGCGAACACTGAAGCTTTCTTT. It yields the protein CASSVQGANTEAFF.

This clone was seen a few times. The chain employs TRBV5-1 and TRBJ2-1, with 7 bases fitting TRBD2. The CDR3 totals 15 residues. The germline V gene encodes CDR1 SGHRS and CDR2 YFSETQ. V trimming: 0 bases; J trimming: 8 bases; junction bases outside the gene matches: 8. CDR3 residues: CASSLGTGGLDEQFF. DNA of the CDR3: TGCGCCAGCAGCTTGGGGACGGGGGGTTTGGATGAGCAGTTCTTC.

The chain employs TRBV11-3 and TRBJ2-2; a possible D gene is TRBD1 (6 bases). Between the trimmed V and J ends, which lost 3 bases and 4 bases, there was a span of 9 bases. This CDR3 is 14 amino acids long. Germline values: CDR1 SGHNT, CDR2 YENEEA. The CDR3 here is CASSFDRSTGELFF. CDR3 in DNA: TGTGCCAGCAGCTTTGACAGGAGCACCGGGGAGCTGTTTTTT.

The J gene is TRBJ1-2, the V gene TRBV5-4; no clear D. The CDR3 consists of 13 residues. Germline CDR1 reads SGHNT; CDR2 reads YYREEE (reference sequence). Between the trimmed V and J ends, which lost 4 bases and 4 bases, there was a span of 11 bases. Here the CDR3 DNA reads TGTGCCAGCAGCCCACCCGACACCTATGGCTACACCTTC. Translated, it gives CASSPPDTYGYTF.